The 3 T cell receptor beta chains presented below share a single source sample, sequenced in a study of T cell responses to AZD1222 COVID-19 vaccine (dated by TCRdb to about 2021). The library was built by means of the immunoSEQ multiplex PCR assay. The table comes from immuneACCESS by way of TCRdb, which keeps in-frame sequences with V and J called. Part of the clones is missing from these tables; in studies checked, under half for an unresolved V gene and the rest for unknown reasons. Present in this sample are around 120,000 clones, over 75% of which were seen just once. The biggest ten clones account for roughly 1.1% of the sample. The time point label here, explained by the study, means: baseline before first vaccination. This specimen was peripheral blood, taken on day 0 of AZD1222 vaccination. All receptors derive from an adult in good health.

The rearrangement links TRBV5-6 to TRBJ1-1, with 8 nucleotides matching TRBD1. The V and J ends lost 2 bases and 6 bases, in that order; junction bases with no gene match: 9. Per germline, CDR1 SGHDT and CDR2 YYEEEE. This CDR3 contains 15 residues. In nucleotides, the CDR3 is TGTGCCAGCAGCTTCAGGGGGCCCTACGAGGCTGAAGCTTTCTTT. Translating it yields CASSFRGPYEAEAFF.

The chain employs TRBV18 and TRBJ1-2; D is ambiguous. The V end was cut by 6 bases, the J end by 7 bases, with 18 bases between. CDR1 and CDR2 (germline): KGHSH, LQKENI. This CDR3 is 14 amino acids long. Here the CDR3 DNA reads TGTGCCAGCTCCCCTTCCGAGGTTGGGGTTGGCTACACCTTC. This sequence encodes CASSPSEVGVGYTF.

This clone was counted a few times. V gene TRBV12-3 or TRBV12-4 combines with J gene TRBJ2-7; the D is unclear. The CDR3 covers 13 residues. Trimming left V 6 bases short and J 7 bases short, with 16 bases between. The DNA of the CDR3 is TGTGCCAGCAGGCCGGACGGCGCCGGTGAGCAGTACTTC. Translation: CASRPDGAGEQYF.